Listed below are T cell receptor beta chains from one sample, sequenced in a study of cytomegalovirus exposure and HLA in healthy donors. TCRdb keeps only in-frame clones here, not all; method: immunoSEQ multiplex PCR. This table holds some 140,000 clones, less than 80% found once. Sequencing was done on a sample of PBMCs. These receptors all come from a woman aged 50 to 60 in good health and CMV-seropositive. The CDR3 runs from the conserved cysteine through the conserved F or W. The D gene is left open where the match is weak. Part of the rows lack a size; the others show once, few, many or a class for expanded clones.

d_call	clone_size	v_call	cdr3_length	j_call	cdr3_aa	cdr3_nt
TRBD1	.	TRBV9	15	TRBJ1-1	CASSVDGTGVTEAFF	TGTGCCAGCAGCGTAGACGGGACAGGGGTCACTGAAGCTTTCTTT
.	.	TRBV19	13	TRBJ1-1	CASSINRNTEAFF	TGTGCCAGTAGTATCAACAGGAACACTGAAGCTTTCTTT
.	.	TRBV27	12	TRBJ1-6	CASSPYNSPLHF	TGTGCCAGCAGTCCCTATAATTCACCCCTCCACTTC
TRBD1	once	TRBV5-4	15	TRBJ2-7	CASSLPLGQAYEQYF	TGTGCCAGCAGCTTGCCACTTGGACAGGCCTACGAGCAGTACTTC
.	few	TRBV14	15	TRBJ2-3	CASSLLGLAADTQYF	TGTGCCAGCAGCCTCCTGGGACTCGCGGCAGATACGCAGTATTTT
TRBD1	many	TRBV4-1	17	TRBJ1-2	CASSQDSPGQGANGYTF	TGCGCCAGCAGCCAAGACTCCCCGGGACAGGGGGCTAATGGCTACACCTTC
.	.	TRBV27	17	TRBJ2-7	CASSLSIPGAGSFEQYF	TGTGCCAGCAGTTTATCGATCCCCGGCGCAGGTTCCTTCGAGCAGTACTTC
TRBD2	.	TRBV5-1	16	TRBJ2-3	CASSFLAGKTIDTQYF	TGCGCCAGCAGCTTTTTAGCGGGCAAAACGATAGATACGCAGTATTTT
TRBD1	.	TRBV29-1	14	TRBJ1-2	CSVVSPGGDYGYTF	TGCAGCGTTGTTTCCCCAGGGGGTGACTATGGCTACACCTTC
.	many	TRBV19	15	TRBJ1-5	CASSEQRGGVQPQHF	TGTGCCAGTAGTGAACAACGCGGGGGGGTACAGCCCCAGCATTTT
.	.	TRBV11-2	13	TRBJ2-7	CASRPDGVYEQYF	TGTGCCAGCAGACCCGACGGGGTCTACGAGCAGTACTTC
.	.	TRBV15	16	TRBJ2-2	CATSRDAGRVTGELFF	TGTGCCACCAGCAGAGATGCGGGCAGAGTTACCGGGGAGCTGTTTTTT
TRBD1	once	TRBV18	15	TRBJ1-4	CASSPRQGGLIKLFF	TGTGCCAGCTCACCACGACAGGGGGGGTTGATAAAACTGTTTTTT
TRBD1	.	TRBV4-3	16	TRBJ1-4	CASSQAWTGRDEKLFF	TGCGCCAGCAGCCAAGCTTGGACAGGGAGGGATGAAAAACTGTTTTTT
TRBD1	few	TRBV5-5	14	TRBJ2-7	CASSLGTGVYEQYF	TGTGCCAGCAGCTTGGGGACAGGGGTTTACGAGCAGTACTTC
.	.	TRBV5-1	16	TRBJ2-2	CASSLNREVATGELFF	TGCGCCAGCAGCTTGAACAGGGAAGTGGCCACCGGGGAGCTGTTTTTT
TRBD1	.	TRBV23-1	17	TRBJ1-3	CASSQFPETGAGNTIYF	TGCGCCAGCAGTCAATTTCCCGAGACAGGGGCTGGAAACACCATATATTTT
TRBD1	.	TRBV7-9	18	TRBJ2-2	CASSLGNAGQGPTGELFF	TGTGCCAGCAGCTTAGGGAATGCGGGACAGGGTCCCACCGGGGAGCTGTTTTTT
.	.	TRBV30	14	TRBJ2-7	CAWSSGAISYEQYF	TGTGCCTGGAGTTCAGGGGCGATCTCCTACGAGCAGTACTTC
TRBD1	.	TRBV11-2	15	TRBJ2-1	CASSSPGQGHNEQFF	TGTGCCAGCAGCTCACCGGGACAGGGACACAATGAGCAGTTCTTC
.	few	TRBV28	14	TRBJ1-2	CASSFVGRDYGYTF	TGTGCCAGCAGTTTCGTAGGCAGGGACTATGGCTACACCTTC
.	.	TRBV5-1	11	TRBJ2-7	CASSAEYEQYF	TGCGCCAGCAGCGCAGAATACGAGCAGTACTTC
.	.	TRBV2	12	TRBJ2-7	CASRSSAYEQYF	TGTGCCAGCAGGAGTAGTGCCTACGAGCAGTACTTC
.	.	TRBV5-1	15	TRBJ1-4	CASSYDMGADEKLFF	TGCGCCAGCAGCTACGACATGGGGGCAGACGAAAAACTGTTTTTT
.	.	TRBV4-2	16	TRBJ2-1	CASSQDPQRTYNEQFF	TGTGCCAGCAGCCAAGATCCCCAGCGCACGTACAATGAGCAGTTCTTC
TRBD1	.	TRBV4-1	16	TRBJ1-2	CASSPERGTDAYGYTF	TGCGCCAGCAGCCCGGAGAGGGGGACAGACGCCTATGGCTACACCTTC
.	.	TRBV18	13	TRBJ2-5	CASSRGTQETQYF	TGTGCCAGCTCCAGGGGAACCCAAGAGACCCAGTACTTC
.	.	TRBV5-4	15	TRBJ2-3	CASSLVASSTDTQYF	TGTGCCAGCAGCTTGGTTGCCAGTAGCACAGATACGCAGTATTTT
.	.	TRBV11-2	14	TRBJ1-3	CASSLVRAGNTIYF	TGTGCCAGCAGCTTAGTCCGGGCTGGAAACACCATATATTTT
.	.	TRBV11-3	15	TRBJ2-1	CASSPRGISYNEQFF	TGTGCCAGCAGCCCACGGGGGATCTCCTACAATGAGCAGTTCTTC
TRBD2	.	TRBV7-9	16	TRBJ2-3	CASSARGGGAGDTQYF	TGTGCCAGCAGCGCCCGAGGCGGGGGGGCCGGAGATACGCAGTATTTT
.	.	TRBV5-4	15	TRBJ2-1	CASSLGGGPSDEQFF	TGTGCCAGCAGCTTGGGGGGGGGCCCGTCGGATGAGCAGTTCTTC
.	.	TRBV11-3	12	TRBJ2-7	CASSLGPGEQYF	TGTGCCAGCAGCTTAGGCCCGGGGGAGCAGTACTTC
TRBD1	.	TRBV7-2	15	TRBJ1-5	CASSFKGQANQPQHF	TGTGCCAGCAGCTTCAAGGGACAGGCCAATCAGCCCCAGCATTTT
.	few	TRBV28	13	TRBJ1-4	CASSRGGQEKLFF	TGTGCCAGCAGCCGGGGGGGGCAGGAAAAACTGTTTTTT
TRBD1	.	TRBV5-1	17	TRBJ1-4	CASSLVPPRQGMGKLFF	TGCGCCAGCAGCTTGGTCCCCCCTCGACAGGGTATGGGAAAACTGTTTTTT
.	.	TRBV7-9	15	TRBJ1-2	CASSLAEVTIYGYTF	TGTGCCAGCAGCTTAGCCGAGGTTACTATCTATGGCTACACCTTC